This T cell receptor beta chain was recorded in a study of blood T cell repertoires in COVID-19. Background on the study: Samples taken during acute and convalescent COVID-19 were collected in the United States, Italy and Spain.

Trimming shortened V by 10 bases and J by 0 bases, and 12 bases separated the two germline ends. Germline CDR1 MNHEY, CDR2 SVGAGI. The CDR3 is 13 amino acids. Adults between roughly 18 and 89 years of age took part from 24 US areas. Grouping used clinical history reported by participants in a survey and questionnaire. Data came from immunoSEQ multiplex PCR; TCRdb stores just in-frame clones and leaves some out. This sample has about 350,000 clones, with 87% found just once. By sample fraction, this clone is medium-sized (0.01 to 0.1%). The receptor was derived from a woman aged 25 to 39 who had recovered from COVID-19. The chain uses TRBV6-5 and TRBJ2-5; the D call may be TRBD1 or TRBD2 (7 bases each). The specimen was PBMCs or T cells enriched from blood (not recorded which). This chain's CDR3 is CATRGGNQETQYF. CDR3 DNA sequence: TGTGCCACCAGGGGGGGAAACCAAGAGACCCAGTACTTC.